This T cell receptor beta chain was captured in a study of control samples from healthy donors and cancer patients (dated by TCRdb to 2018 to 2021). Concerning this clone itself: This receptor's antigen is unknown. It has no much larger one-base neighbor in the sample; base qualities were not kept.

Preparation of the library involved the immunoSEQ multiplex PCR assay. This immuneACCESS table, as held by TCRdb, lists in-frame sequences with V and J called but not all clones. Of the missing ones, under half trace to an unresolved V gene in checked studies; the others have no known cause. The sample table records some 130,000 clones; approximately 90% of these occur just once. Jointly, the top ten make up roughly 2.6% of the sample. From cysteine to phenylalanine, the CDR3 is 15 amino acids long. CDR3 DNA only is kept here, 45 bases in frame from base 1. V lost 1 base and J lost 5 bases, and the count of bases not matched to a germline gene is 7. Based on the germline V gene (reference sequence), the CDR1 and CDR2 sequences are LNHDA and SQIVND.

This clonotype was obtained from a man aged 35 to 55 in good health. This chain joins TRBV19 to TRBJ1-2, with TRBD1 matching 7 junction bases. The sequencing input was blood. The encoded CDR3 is CASSIGVGQAYGYTF. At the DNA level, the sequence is TGTGCCAGTAGTATAGGGGTCGGACAGGCATATGGCTACACCTTC.